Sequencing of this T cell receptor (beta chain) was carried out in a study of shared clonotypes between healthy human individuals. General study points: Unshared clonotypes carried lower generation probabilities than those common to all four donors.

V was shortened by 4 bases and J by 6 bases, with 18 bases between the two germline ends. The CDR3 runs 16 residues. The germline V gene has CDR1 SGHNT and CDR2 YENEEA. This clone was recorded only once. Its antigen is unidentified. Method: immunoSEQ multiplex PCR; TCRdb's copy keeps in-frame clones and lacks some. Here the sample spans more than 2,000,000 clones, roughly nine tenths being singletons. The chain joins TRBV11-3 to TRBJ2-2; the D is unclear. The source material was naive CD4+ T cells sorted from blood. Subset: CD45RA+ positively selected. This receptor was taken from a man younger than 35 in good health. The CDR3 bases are TGTGCCAGCAGCTACAGCTCCCCCCTGTTCGCCGGGGAGCTGTTTTTT. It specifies CASSYSSPLFAGELFF. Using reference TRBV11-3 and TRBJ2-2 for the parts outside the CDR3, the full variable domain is EAGVVQSPRYKIIEKKQPVAFWCNPISGHNTLYWYLQNLGQGPELLIRYENEEAVDDSQLPKDRFSAERLKGVDSTLKIQPAELGDSAVYLCASSYSSPLFAGELFFGEGSRLTVL.